The 27 T cell receptor beta chains in this list originate from one sample, sequenced in a study of PD-1 blockade in classical Hodgkin lymphoma. Every patient relapsed after autologous stem cell transplantation, and brentuximab vedotin exposure varied. The authors purified CD4+ T cells from thawed PBMCs by magnetic negative selection. Sequencing was performed with immunoSEQ multiplex PCR; in TCRdb, only in-frame clones are kept and a portion is missing. The sample lists roughly 7,400 clones; roughly 85% were seen once. Here the sequenced sample was CD4+ T cells from blood, taken at baseline. Source of these receptors: a human donor with classical Hodgkin lymphoma.

This clone is judged large. The genes are TRBV9 and TRBJ2-7; 9 nucleotides align to TRBD1. CDR3 length equals 15 residues. Losses at the gene ends were 3 bases for V and 9 bases for J; bases not matched to a gene: 13. The germline CDR1 and CDR2 sequences are SGDLS and YYNGEE. The DNA of the CDR3 is TGTGCCAGCAGCGCAGACCGGGACAGGGCTGAAGGGCAGTACTTC. Translation gives CASSADRDRAEGQYF.

The J gene is TRBJ1-1, the V gene TRBV7-9, with D unresolved. V shed 1 base and J shed 1 base, with 16 bases lying between them. Germline V gives CDR1 SEHNR, CDR2 FQNEAQ (reference sequence). This CDR3 comprises 17 residues. The chain's CDR3 is CASSLVGRWLTNTEAFF. CDR3 sequence (DNA): TGTGCCAGCAGCTTAGTTGGCCGATGGCTGACGAACACTGAAGCTTTCTTT.

This clone was seen only a few times. The CDR3 coding sequence is TGTGCCAGCAGCCCTGACAGGGGTAATTCACCCCTCCACTTT. Translated, it gives CASSPDRGNSPLHF. V usage is TRBV7-8 and J usage is TRBJ1-6; 8 bases align to TRBD1. CDR3 length: 14 residues. Germline assignment: CDR1 SGHVS and CDR2 FQNEAQ. The V segment lost 5 bases and the J segment 6 bases; nucleotides outside the gene matches: 3.

The chain uses TRBV28 and TRBJ1-4; 10 bases line up with TRBD1. The ends lost 2 bases at V and 5 bases at J; junction bases unmatched: 5. CDR1 is MDHEN, CDR2 SYDVKM, per germline. The CDR3 consists of 16 residues. In DNA, the CDR3 is TGTGCCAGCAGTTTAGTTGACAGGGGGCCGAATGAAAAACTGTTTTTT. Encoded protein: CASSLVDRGPNEKLFF.

J is TRBJ1-1 and V is TRBV30; TRBD1 might be the D (5 bases). CDR1 and CDR2 (germline): GTSNPN, SVGIG (reference sequence). CDR3 size: 14 residues. V dropped 3 bases and J dropped 3 bases, with 14 bases sitting between them. The CDR3 nucleotides read TGTGCCTGGAGGGTTCCGGGGGGGTACACTGAAGCTTTCTTT. Amino acid sequence: CAWRVPGGYTEAFF.

V is TRBV28 and J is TRBJ2-6; 9 nucleotides line up with TRBD1. CDR1 MDHEN and CDR2 SYDVKM come from the germline V gene. After removal of 5 bases from V and 4 bases from J, the junction contained 6 bases not matched to a gene. This CDR3 spans 16 amino acids. For the CDR3, the DNA is TGTGCCAGCAGTACGTACAGGGGGCCCGGGGCCAACGTCCTGACTTTC. Translation gives CASSTYRGPGANVLTF.

The gene calls are TRBV7-2 and TRBJ1-4; possibly TRBD1 for D (5 bases). This CDR3 is 15 amino acids long. The V and J ends lost 1 base and 8 bases respectively, with 14 bases between them. Germline lookup yields CDR1 SGHTA and CDR2 FQGNSA. CDR3 residues: CASSLVSTVREKLFF. The CDR3 region has the DNA TGTGCCAGCAGCTTAGTGTCGACAGTACGGGAAAAACTGTTTTTT.

J is TRBJ2-1 and V is TRBV18; TRBD2 matches 12 bases. The CDR3 loop spans 17 amino acids. Germline V gives CDR1 KGHSH, CDR2 LQKENI. The J segment lost 6 bases and the V segment lost 3 bases, leaving 9 bases of the junction unmatched. CDR3 coding DNA: TGTGCCAGCTCACCGCTGACTAGCGGGAGTATCGTCAATGAGCAGTTCTTC. This translates into CASSPLTSGSIVNEQFF.

This clone was counted a single time. The rearrangement links TRBV18 to TRBJ1-1; D may be TRBD1 (5 bases). The CDR3 is 13 residues long. V was pared by 2 bases and J by 5 bases, with 9 bases between. Per the germline V gene, CDR1 is KGHSH and CDR2 is LQKENI. CDR3 DNA: TGTGCCAGCTCACCAACGGGGGGGACTGAAGCTTTCTTT. Protein sequence: CASSPTGGTEAFF.

This chain uses TRBV5-1 with TRBJ2-1; D might be TRBD2 (6 bases). Between the trimmed V and J ends, which lost 4 bases and 7 bases, there was a span of 21 bases. In germline, CDR1 is SGHRS, CDR2 YFSETQ. The CDR3 length is 16 residues. CDR3 amino acids: CASSGGTGPQGNEQFF. CDR3 in DNA: TGCGCCAGCAGCGGGGGGACGGGCCCCCAGGGTAATGAGCAGTTCTTC.

The gene calls are TRBV20-1 and TRBJ2-7, with unresolved D. V was pared by 1 base and J by 4 bases, with 5 bases between. Germline assignment: CDR1 DFQATT and CDR2 SNEGSKA (reference sequence). This CDR3 is 11 amino acids long. This chain's CDR3 is CSARGDYEQYV. CDR3 coding DNA: TGCAGTGCTAGAGGGGATTACGAGCAGTACGTC.

V usage is TRBV10-2 and J usage is TRBJ2-3, with no clear D. The CDR3 is made up of 15 amino acids. Germline V gene sequence: CDR1 WSHSY, CDR2 SAAADI. V was shortened by 4 bases and J by 0 bases, with 11 bases between the two germline ends. The CDR3 loop reads CASSAIIPSTDTQYF. The CDR3 region has the DNA TGCGCCAGCAGTGCTATAATTCCTAGCACAGATACGCAGTATTTT.

The J gene is TRBJ1-1, the V gene TRBV2, with D possibly matching TRBD1 (6 bases). V was pared by 5 bases and J by 1 base, with 17 bases between. This CDR3 has 16 amino acids. Germline V gives CDR1 SNHLY, CDR2 FYNNEI. The CDR3 loop is CASSLDRSPKNTEAFF. In nucleotides, the CDR3 is TGTGCCAGCAGTTTGGACAGATCCCCCAAGAACACTGAAGCTTTCTTT.

This rearrangement joins TRBV4-1 to TRBJ2-7, with 10 bases matching TRBD2. Germline lookup yields CDR1 MGHRA and CDR2 YSYEKL. The junction had 17 bases not matched to a gene; V was cut back by 5 bases and J by 1 base. There are 19 residues in the CDR3. CDR3 amino acids: CASSSPSKLETSGSYEQYF. The CDR3 DNA is TGCGCCAGCAGCTCACCCTCCAAACTCGAGACTAGCGGGTCCTACGAGCAGTACTTC.

The chain uses TRBV6-4 and TRBJ2-2, with 9 bases aligning to TRBD2. V lost 6 bases to trimming and J lost 4 bases; unmatched junction nucleotides: 12. This CDR3 comprises 17 residues. Germline CDR1 MRHNA, CDR2 SNTAGT. As DNA, the CDR3 is TGTGCCAGCAGCTCCCGCGGAGGCGGGGGGGCCACCGGGGAGCTGTTTTTT. Translation: CASSSRGGGGATGELFF.

The chain combines TRBV25-1 with TRBJ1-1; no firm D call. Germline assignment: CDR1 MGHDK and CDR2 SYGVNS. Trimming left V 5 bases short and J 8 bases short, with 15 bases between. CDR3 size: 13 residues. CDR3: CASSQREGSEAFF. In nucleotides, the CDR3 is TGTGCCAGCAGTCAAAGGGAGGGATCAGAAGCTTTCTTT.

The J gene is TRBJ1-2, the V gene TRBV18, with 7 bases identical to TRBD1. V shed 4 bases, J shed 1 base, and the junction held 9 bases outside the gene matches. This CDR3 comprises 16 residues. Germline lookup yields CDR1 KGHSH and CDR2 LQKENI. The CDR3 loop is CASSLWTGVSNYGYTF. The DNA of the CDR3 is TGTGCCAGCTCACTATGGACAGGAGTGAGTAACTATGGCTACACCTTC.

The chain carries TRBV11-2 and TRBJ1-2, with a weak D call TRBD1 (6 bases). Germline V CDR1 and CDR2: SGHAT, FQNNGV. The CDR3 spans 14 residues. Trimming shortened V by 5 bases and J by 4 bases, and 14 bases separated the two germline ends. DNA for the CDR3: TGTGCCAGCAGCCCGGGGGACACTCTCTATGGCTACACCTTC. Its translation: CASSPGDTLYGYTF.

The chain employs TRBV10-1 and TRBJ1-6; D not resolved. The CDR3 has 16 residues. Looked up from germline, CDR1 is WNHNN and CDR2 is SYGVQD (reference sequence). V shed 6 bases and J shed 8 bases, with 20 bases lying between them. DNA of the CDR3: TGCGCCAGCAGGGGCGGAGACCTAAAATGGGATTCACCCCTCCACTTT. The encoded protein is CASRGGDLKWDSPLHF.

This chain joins TRBV25-1 and TRBJ1-5; D is possibly TRBD1 (5 bases). The CDR3 has 15 residues. CDR1 is MGHDK, CDR2 SYGVNS, per germline. With 3 bases removed from V and 4 bases from J, the gap between germline ends came to 13 bases. The CDR3 nucleotides read TGTGCCAGCAGTGAGTCCAGGGAGTCGAATCAGCCCCAGCATTTT. Its protein product is CASSESRESNQPQHF.

The chain links TRBV7-8 to TRBJ2-5; TRBD2 agrees at 11 bases. This CDR3 region has 15 residues. CDR1 and CDR2 (germline): SGHVS, FQNEAQ. V lost 5 bases to trimming and J lost 2 bases; unmatched junction nucleotides: 4. CDR3 in amino acids: CASSVLAGVQETQYF. The CDR3 nucleotides read TGTGCCAGCAGCGTACTAGCGGGGGTTCAAGAGACCCAGTACTTC.

The chain is built from TRBV5-1 and TRBJ1-6, with D possibly matching TRBD1 (5 bases). The CDR3 is made up of 16 amino acids. The germline V and J ends were trimmed by 2 bases and 2 bases, with 11 bases remaining between them. Germline CDR1 and CDR2: SGHRS and YFSETQ. The CDR3 region has the DNA TGCGCCAGCAGCTTAGGGGAAAGCCCCTATAATTCACCCCTCCACTTT. It specifies CASSLGESPYNSPLHF.

The chain employs TRBV9 and TRBJ2-3; no clear D. CDR1 is SGDLS, CDR2 YYNGEE, per germline. This CDR3 region has 14 residues. V was trimmed by 1 base and J by 0 bases, leaving 6 bases between them. The CDR3 region has the DNA TGTGCCAGCAGCGTACGGCCTAGCACAGATACGCAGTATTTT. Translating gives CASSVRPSTDTQYF.

This sequence joins TRBV5-8 and TRBJ1-2; D not resolved. The CDR3 is 17 amino acids. The V end was cut by 3 bases, the J end by 6 bases, with 24 bases between. Germline V gives CDR1 SGHTS, CDR2 YDEGEE. This CDR3 is CASSSRGYSRVTNGYTF. CDR3 nucleotides: TGTGCCAGCAGCTCACGCGGATACTCGAGGGTTACGAATGGCTACACCTTC.

The chain couples TRBV5-4 to TRBJ2-5; D ambiguous. The CDR3 consists of 13 residues. CDR1 is SGHNT, CDR2 YYREEE, per germline (reference sequence). V was trimmed by 0 bases and J by 5 bases, leaving 8 bases between them. The CDR3 is CASSLARSETQYF. The DNA of the CDR3 is TGTGCCAGCAGCTTGGCTCGCTCCGAGACCCAGTACTTC.

The rearrangement joins TRBV19 to TRBJ1-1; unclear D gene. Germline V gives CDR1 LNHDA, CDR2 SQIVND (reference sequence). The CDR3 length is 14 residues. Trimming removed 3 bases at V and 0 bases at J, with 8 bases between. CDR3 protein: CASSMSRVNTEAFF. In nucleotides, the CDR3 is TGTGCCAGTAGTATGAGTAGGGTGAACACTGAAGCTTTCTTT.

V usage is TRBV10-1 and J usage is TRBJ1-1; 10 nucleotides align to TRBD1. Looked up from germline, CDR1 is WNHNN and CDR2 is SYGVQD (reference sequence). With V trimmed by 6 bases and J by 1 base, 5 bases remained unmatched. The CDR3 extends over 15 amino acids. The CDR3 spells CASRRDRGQNTEAFF. The CDR3 DNA reads TGCGCCAGCAGAAGAGACAGGGGGCAGAACACTGAAGCTTTCTTT.